Reported below is one TCR beta chain. The antigen is undetermined. The data originate from a study of OX40 agonist ivuxolimab in advanced cancers. The wider study: An agonistic human IgG2 monoclonal antibody against OX40 (CD134) was given. Enrollees could have had prior anti-PD-1, anti-PD-L1 or anti-CTLA-4 therapy, which 35% to 40% had received. Study outcomes and limitations: Dosing at 0.1 to 3.0 mg/kg was accompanied by clonal expansion of CD4+ and CD8+ blood T cells by week 6.

Germline loops: CDR1 SGHDT, CDR2 YYEEEE. CDR3 size: 13 residues. Trimming cost V 0 bases and J 5 bases, with 8 bases left between them. Sequenced by immunoSEQ multiplex PCR; TCRdb stores in-frame clones only, minus some. The sample records about 79,000 clones, 94% being singletons. The source material was CD4+ or CD8+ T cells sorted from blood, sampled in a trial of the OX40 agonist ivuxolimab. The source of this sequence is an adult with an advanced solid tumor such as melanoma, head and neck, liver or kidney cancer. The chain combines TRBV5-6 with TRBJ1-1; no reliable D call. The CDR3 loop reads CASSLVGETEAFF. CDR3 in DNA: TGTGCCAGCAGCTTGGTCGGGGAAACTGAAGCTTTCTTT.